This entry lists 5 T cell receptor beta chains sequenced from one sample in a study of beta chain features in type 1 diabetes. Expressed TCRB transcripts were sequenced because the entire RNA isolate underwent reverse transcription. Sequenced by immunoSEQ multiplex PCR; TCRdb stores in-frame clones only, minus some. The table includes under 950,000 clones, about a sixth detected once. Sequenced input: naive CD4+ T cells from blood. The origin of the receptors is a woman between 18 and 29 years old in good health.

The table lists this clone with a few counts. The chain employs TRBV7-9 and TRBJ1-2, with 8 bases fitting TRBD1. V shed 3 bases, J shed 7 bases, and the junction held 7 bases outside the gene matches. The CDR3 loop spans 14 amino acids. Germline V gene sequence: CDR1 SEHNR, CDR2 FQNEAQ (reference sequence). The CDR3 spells CASSLQGAMGGYTF. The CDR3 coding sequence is TGTGCCAGCAGCTTGCAGGGGGCCATGGGTGGCTACACCTTC.

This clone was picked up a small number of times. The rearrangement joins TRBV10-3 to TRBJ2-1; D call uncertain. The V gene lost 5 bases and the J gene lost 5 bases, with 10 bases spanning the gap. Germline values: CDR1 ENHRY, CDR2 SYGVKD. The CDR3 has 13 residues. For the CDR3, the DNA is TGTGCCATCAGTAGGACGCAGAACAATGAGCAGTTCTTC. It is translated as CAISRTQNNEQFF.

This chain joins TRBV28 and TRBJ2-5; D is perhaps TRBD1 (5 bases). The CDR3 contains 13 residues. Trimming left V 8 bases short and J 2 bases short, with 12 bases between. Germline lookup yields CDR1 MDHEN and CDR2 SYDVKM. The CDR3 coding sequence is TGTGCCAGCGGCCCGGCAGGGCAAGAGACCCAGTACTTC. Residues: CASGPAGQETQYF.

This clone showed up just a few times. CDR3 sequence: CASSSGWDPYEQYF. In DNA form, the CDR3 reads TGTGCCAGCAGCTCTGGGTGGGACCCCTACGAGCAGTACTTC. The rearrangement links TRBV7-9 to TRBJ2-7; D may be TRBD1 or TRBD2 (5 bases each). The V and J ends lost 4 bases and 2 bases respectively, with 12 bases between them. Germline V gives CDR1 SEHNR, CDR2 FQNEAQ (reference sequence). This CDR3 has 14 amino acids.

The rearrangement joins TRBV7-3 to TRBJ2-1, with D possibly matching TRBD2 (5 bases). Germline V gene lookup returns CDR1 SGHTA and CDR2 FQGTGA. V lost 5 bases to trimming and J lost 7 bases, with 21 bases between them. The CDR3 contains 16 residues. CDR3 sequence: CASSQAPRRSRNEQFF. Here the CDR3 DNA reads TGTGCCAGCAGCCAGGCCCCGAGGAGGTCTAGGAATGAGCAGTTCTTC. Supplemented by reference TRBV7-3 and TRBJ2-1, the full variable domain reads GAGVSQTPSNKVTEKGKYVELRCDPISGHTALYWYRQSLGQGPEFLIYFQGTGAADDSGLPNDRFFAVRPEGSVSTLKIQRTERGDSAVYLCASSQAPRRSRNEQFFGPGTRLTVL.